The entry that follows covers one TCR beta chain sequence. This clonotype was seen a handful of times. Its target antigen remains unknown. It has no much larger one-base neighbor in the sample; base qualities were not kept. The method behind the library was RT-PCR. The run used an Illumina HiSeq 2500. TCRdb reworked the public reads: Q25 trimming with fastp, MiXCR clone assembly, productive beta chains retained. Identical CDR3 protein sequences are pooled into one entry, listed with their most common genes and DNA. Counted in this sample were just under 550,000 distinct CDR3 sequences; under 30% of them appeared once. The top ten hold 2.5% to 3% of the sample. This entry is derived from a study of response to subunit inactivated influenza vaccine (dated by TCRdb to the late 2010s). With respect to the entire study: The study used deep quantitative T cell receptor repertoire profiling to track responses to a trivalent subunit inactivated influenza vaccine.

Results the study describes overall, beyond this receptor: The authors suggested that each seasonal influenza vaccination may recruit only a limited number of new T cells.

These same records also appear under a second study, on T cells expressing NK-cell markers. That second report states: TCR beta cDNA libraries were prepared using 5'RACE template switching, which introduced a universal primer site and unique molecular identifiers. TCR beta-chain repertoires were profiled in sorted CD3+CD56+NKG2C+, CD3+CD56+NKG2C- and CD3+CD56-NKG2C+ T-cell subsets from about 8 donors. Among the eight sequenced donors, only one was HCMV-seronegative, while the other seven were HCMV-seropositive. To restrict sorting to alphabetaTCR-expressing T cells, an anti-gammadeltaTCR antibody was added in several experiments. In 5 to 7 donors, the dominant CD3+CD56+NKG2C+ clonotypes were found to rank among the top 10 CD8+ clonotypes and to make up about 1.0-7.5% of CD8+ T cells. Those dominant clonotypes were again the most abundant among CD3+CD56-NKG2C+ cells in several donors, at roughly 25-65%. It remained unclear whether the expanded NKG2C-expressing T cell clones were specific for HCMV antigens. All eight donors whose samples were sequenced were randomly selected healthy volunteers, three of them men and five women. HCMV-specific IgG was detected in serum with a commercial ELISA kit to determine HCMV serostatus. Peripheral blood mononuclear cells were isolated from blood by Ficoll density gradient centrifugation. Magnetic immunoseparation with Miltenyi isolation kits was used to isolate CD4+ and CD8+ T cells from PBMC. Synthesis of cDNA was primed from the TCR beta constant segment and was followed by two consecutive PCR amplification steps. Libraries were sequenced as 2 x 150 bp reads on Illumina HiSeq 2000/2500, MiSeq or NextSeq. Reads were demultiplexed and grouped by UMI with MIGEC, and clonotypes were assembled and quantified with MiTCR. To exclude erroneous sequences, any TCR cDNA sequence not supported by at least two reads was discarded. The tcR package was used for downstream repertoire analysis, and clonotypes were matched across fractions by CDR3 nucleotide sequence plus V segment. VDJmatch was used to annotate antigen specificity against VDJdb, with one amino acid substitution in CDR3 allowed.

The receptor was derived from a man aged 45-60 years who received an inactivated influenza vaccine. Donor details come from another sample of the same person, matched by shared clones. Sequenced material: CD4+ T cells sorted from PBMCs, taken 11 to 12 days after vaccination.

The DNA reads TGCAGTGCTAGTACGGGCCCGGCCCGTTGGGATGAGCAGTTCTTC. Translated, this is CSASTGPARWDEQFF. This receptor chain uses TRBV20-1 and TRBJ2-1; no D gene is confidently identified. Relative to germline, V is 3 bases shorter and J is 8 bases shorter, with 20 bases between their ends. Per the germline V gene (reference sequence), DFQATT is the CDR1 and SNEGSKA is the CDR2. There are 15 amino acids in the CDR3, from cysteine to phenylalanine inclusive. Only the CDR3 DNA is retained, 45 bases long and in frame from the first base.